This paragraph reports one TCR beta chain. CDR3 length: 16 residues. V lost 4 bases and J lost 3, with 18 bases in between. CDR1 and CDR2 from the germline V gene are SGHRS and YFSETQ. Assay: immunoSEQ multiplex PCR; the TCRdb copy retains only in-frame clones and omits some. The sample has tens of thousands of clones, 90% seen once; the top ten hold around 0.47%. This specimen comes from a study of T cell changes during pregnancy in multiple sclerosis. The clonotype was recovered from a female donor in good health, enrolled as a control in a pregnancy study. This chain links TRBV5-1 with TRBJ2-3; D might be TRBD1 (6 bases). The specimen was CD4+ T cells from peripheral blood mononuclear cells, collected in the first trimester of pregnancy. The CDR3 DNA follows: TGCGCCAGCAGCCCGGGACGGGCCAGGGGTACAGATACGCAGTATTTT. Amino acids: CASSPGRARGTDTQYF.